These 28 T cell receptor beta chains originate from one sample sequenced in a study of response to subunit inactivated influenza vaccine. One entry per CDR3 protein results from TCRdb running MiXCR on the RT-PCR reads. The sample lists hundreds of thousands of distinct CDR3 sequences, 15% to 19% occurring once. The sequenced sample was PBMCs from blood, obtained roughly 13 days after vaccination. These TCRs come from a middle-aged man who received an inactivated influenza vaccine.

The chain is built from TRBV5-5 and TRBJ2-2; D is undetermined. This CDR3 comprises 13 residues. The V gene lost 9 bases and the J gene lost 4 bases, with 13 bases spanning the gap. The germline gives CDR1 SGHKS, CDR2 YYEKEE (reference sequence). CDR3 sequence (DNA): TGTGCCATCAGGCCGGAACTCACCGGGGAGCTGTTTTTT. Translating gives CAIRPELTGELFF.

The sample holds many counts of this clonotype. The chain recombines TRBV7-9 with TRBJ1-2, with D uncertain. This CDR3 contains 14 residues. Deletions cut 4 bases from V and 0 bases from J, with 9 bases between. Germline CDR1 and CDR2: SEHNR and FQNEAQ (reference sequence). The CDR3, as DNA: TGTGCCAGCAGCTCACGGAGGCCTAACTATGGCTACACCTTC. This translates into CASSSRRPNYGYTF.

There are a few counts of this clonotype. The chain couples TRBV20-1 to TRBJ2-7; 13 bases align to TRBD2. Per germline, CDR1 DFQATT and CDR2 SNEGSKA (reference sequence). This CDR3 has 16 residues. J gave up 5 bases and V 2 bases, and 9 bases lay outside the gene matches. This CDR3 is CSARRLAGGIWNEQYF. CDR3 sequence (DNA): TGCAGTGCTAGACGACTAGCGGGGGGAATTTGGAACGAGCAGTACTTC.

This clonotype has a single count. The rearrangement links TRBV7-8 to TRBJ1-1; D uncertain. V was pared by 3 bases and J by 5 bases, with 10 bases between. The CDR3 loop spans 13 amino acids. Germline lookup yields CDR1 SGHVS and CDR2 FQNEAQ. DNA of the CDR3: TGTGCCAGCAGCTTGCCGGGTTGGACTGAAGCTTTCTTT. This codes for CASSLPGWTEAFF.

This clonotype was seen more than once but under ten times. V usage is TRBV20-1 and J usage is TRBJ2-1; D assignment may be TRBD1 or TRBD2 (5 bases each). This CDR3 has 14 residues. Germline values: CDR1 DFQATT, CDR2 SNEGSKA (reference sequence). V lost 4 bases and J lost 3, with 13 bases in between. The CDR3 spells CSATDRGLYNEQFF. In nucleotides, the CDR3 is TGCAGTGCTACTGATCGGGGCCTCTACAATGAGCAGTTCTTC.

The chain carries TRBV6-1 and TRBJ1-5, with D unclear. V gave up 4 bases and J gave up 6 bases, with 13 bases separating them. CDR3 length: 14 amino acids. Germline-derived CDR1 and CDR2 are MNHNS and SASEGT. CDR3 nucleotides: TGTGCCAGCAGTGGGTCCTTTAATACTCAGCCCCAGCATTTT. Its translation is CASSGSFNTQPQHF.

The chain joins TRBV5-6 to TRBJ2-2, with 10 nucleotides matching TRBD2. With V trimmed by 5 bases and J by 3 bases, 4 bases remained unmatched. Germline CDR1 is SGHDT and CDR2 is YYEEEE. CDR3 length: 15 residues. CDR3 DNA: TGTGCCAGCAGGCGGACTAGCGGATACACCGGGGAGCTGTTTTTT. Residues: CASRRTSGYTGELFF. Variable domain in full (rest from reference TRBV5-6 and TRBJ2-2): DAGVTQSPTHLIKTRGQQVTLRCSPKSGHDTVSWYQQALGQGPQFIFQYYEEEERQRGNFPDRFSGHQFPNYSSELNVNALLLGDSALYLCASRRTSGYTGELFFGEGSRLTVL.

This clonotype was observed a few times. This chain connects TRBV5-1 to TRBJ2-5; D possibly uses TRBD1 or TRBD2 (5 bases each). CDR3 size: 15 residues. Trimming removed 0 bases at V and 5 bases at J, with 14 bases between. Germline V gene sequence: CDR1 SGHRS, CDR2 YFSETQ. The CDR3 nucleotides read TGCGCCAGCAGCTTGGAGTCCGGGGCTTGGGAGACCCAGTACTTC. Translated: CASSLESGAWETQYF.

The genes are TRBV5-1 and TRBJ1-6, with D uncertain. V was pared by 0 bases and J by 4 bases, with 11 bases between. Germline lookup yields CDR1 SGHRS and CDR2 YFSETQ. There are 16 residues in the CDR3. CDR3 region: CASSLASQRYNSPLHF. The CDR3 DNA sequence: TGCGCCAGCAGCTTGGCCTCCCAGAGGTATAATTCACCCCTCCACTTT.

This clonotype occurred a few times. V is TRBV25-1 and J is TRBJ1-2; a weak D match, TRBD1 (5 bases). Germline V gene data show CDR1 as MGHDK and CDR2 as SYGVNS. Trimming took off 2 bases at V and 4 bases at J, with 8 bases between the two ends. The CDR3 contains 13 residues. DNA of the CDR3: TGTGCCAGCAGTGAAGGGGACCTCTATGGCTACACCTTC. Translated, it gives CASSEGDLYGYTF.

The chain employs TRBV7-2 and TRBJ2-5; D gene unclear. CDR1 SGHTA and CDR2 FQGNSA come from the germline V gene. The CDR3 totals 14 residues. Trimming shortened V by 2 bases and J by 2 bases, and 9 bases separated the two germline ends. As DNA, the CDR3 is TGTGCCAGCAGCTTAATAACGGTACAAGAGACCCAGTACTTC. Its translation is CASSLITVQETQYF.

This clonotype was observed at least ten times. In DNA, the CDR3 is TGTGCCAGCAGTAACCACAGGGCGGGGAATGAAAAACTGTTTTTT. It is translated as CASSNHRAGNEKLFF. The J gene is TRBJ1-4, the V gene TRBV6-5, with D perhaps TRBD1 (6 bases). Germline assignment: CDR1 MNHEY and CDR2 SVGAGI. V shed 5 bases and J shed 5 bases, with 15 bases lying between them. The CDR3 loop spans 15 amino acids.

The V gene is TRBV4-3, the J gene TRBJ2-5; 8 bases are a match to TRBD1. Unmatched junction bases numbered 6, after V lost 1 base and J lost 5 bases. The CDR3 has 15 amino acids. Germline CDR1 is LGHNA and CDR2 is YSLEER. The CDR3, as DNA: TGCGCCAGCAGCCAAGGGACAGGGCTCCGGGAGACCCAGTACTTC. This encodes CASSQGTGLRETQYF.

J is TRBJ2-1 and V is TRBV7-9; D unresolved. The ends were cut back, 2 bases at V and 8 bases at J, with 16 bases in the middle. Germline V gives CDR1 SEHNR, CDR2 FQNEAQ (reference sequence). The CDR3 totals 15 residues. The CDR3 loop is CASSLLGSRWDEQFF. The CDR3 bases are TGTGCCAGCAGCTTATTGGGTAGCCGGTGGGATGAGCAGTTCTTC. The full variable domain, in which reference TRBV7-9 and TRBJ2-1 provide the parts outside the CDR3, is DTGVSQNPRHKITKRGQNVTFRCDPISEHNRLYWYRQTLGQGPEFLTYFQNEAQLEKSRLLSDRFSAERPKGSFSTLEIQRTEQGDSAMYLCASSLLGSRWDEQFFGPGTRLTVL.

This clonotype came up a few times. The chain couples TRBV9 to TRBJ2-4, with a tentative D call TRBD2 (6 bases). V was trimmed by 2 bases and J by 6 bases, leaving 18 bases between them. The CDR3 spans 16 residues. Germline CDR1 SGDLS, CDR2 YYNGEE. CDR3 sequence: CASSVGPGTYGNIQYF. CDR3 DNA sequence: TGTGCCAGCAGCGTTGGCCCAGGGACTTACGGAAACATTCAGTACTTC.

Only a few counts were recorded for this clonotype. The chain carries TRBV3-1 and TRBJ2-1; D might be TRBD1 (5 bases). CDR3 length equals 15 residues. Germline V gene lookup returns CDR1 LGHDT and CDR2 YNNKEL (reference sequence). Trimming took off 0 bases at V and 6 bases at J, with 12 bases between the two ends. CDR3 sequence: CASSQDGQGFNEQFF. In DNA form, the CDR3 reads TGTGCCAGCAGCCAAGATGGTCAGGGTTTCAATGAGCAGTTCTTC.

This clonotype was detected ten times or more. This rearrangement joins TRBV28 to TRBJ2-1; D gene ambiguous. There are 19 residues in the CDR3. V lost 5 bases and J 0 bases, leaving 23 bases between the germline ends. Germline V gene data show CDR1 as MDHEN and CDR2 as SYDVKM. The CDR3 bases are TGTGCCAGCAGTCCCTGGTTTTCCTTGCTGACCAGCTCCTACAATGAGCAGTTCTTC. Translated: CASSPWFSLLTSSYNEQFF.

The J gene is TRBJ2-3, the V gene TRBV5-1, with TRBD2 matching 9 bases. Losses at the gene ends were 4 bases for V and 3 bases for J; bases not matched to a gene: 6. Germline V gene lookup returns CDR1 SGHRS and CDR2 YFSETQ. CDR3 length: 15 amino acids. CDR3 in DNA: TGCGCCAGCAGCCTGAGCGGGAGGTTTACAGATACGCAGTATTTT. Its translation: CASSLSGRFTDTQYF.

In its sample, this clonotype was seen a few times. The rearrangement joins TRBV14 to TRBJ2-6; D perhaps matches TRBD2 (5 bases). Germline CDR1 and CDR2: SGHDN and FVKESK. CDR3 size: 17 residues. The germline V and J ends were trimmed by 4 bases and 4 bases, with 17 bases remaining between them. CDR3 protein: CASSPDLIGKGANVLTF. CDR3 coding DNA: TGTGCCAGCAGCCCAGACCTTATCGGGAAAGGGGCCAACGTCCTGACTTTC.

The V call is TRBV28, the J call TRBJ1-2, with TRBD1 as a possible D gene (5 bases). In germline, CDR1 is MDHEN, CDR2 SYDVKM. The CDR3 spans 15 residues. The germline V and J ends were trimmed by 5 bases and 5 bases, with 18 bases remaining between them. DNA for the CDR3: TGTGCCAGCAGTCCCGCGGGGGGACGTGGGTATGGCTACACCTTC. Translation gives CASSPAGGRGYGYTF.

The chain links TRBV11-2 to TRBJ2-7; no reliable D call. This CDR3 region has 13 residues. Trimming cost V 3 bases and J 4 bases, with 10 bases left between them. Looked up from germline, CDR1 is SGHAT and CDR2 is FQNNGV. The CDR3 nucleotides are TGTGCCAGCAGCTTGAGTGATAAATACGAGCAGTACTTC. Encoded protein: CASSLSDKYEQYF. The full variable domain, completed using reference TRBV11-2 and TRBJ2-7, is EAGVAQSPRYKIIEKRQSVAFWCNPISGHATLYWYQQILGQGPKLLIQFQNNGVVDDSQLPKDRFSAERLKGVDSTLKIQPAKLEDSAVYLCASSLSDKYEQYFGPGTRLTVT.

The V gene is TRBV7-9, the J gene TRBJ2-5; D tentatively reads TRBD1 or TRBD2 (5 bases each). Germline lookup yields CDR1 SEHNR and CDR2 FQNEAQ (reference sequence). Deletions cut 2 bases from V and 7 bases from J, with 14 bases between. The CDR3 has 14 residues. The CDR3 protein is CASSLPRGLATQYF. The CDR3 nucleotides are TGTGCCAGCAGCTTACCGAGGGGATTGGCGACCCAGTACTTC.

This clonotype was detected a few times. The chain carries TRBV5-6 and TRBJ1-1; the match to TRBD1 covers 7 bases. Germline V gives CDR1 SGHDT, CDR2 YYEEEE. The CDR3 totals 14 residues. J was trimmed by 0 bases and V by 6 bases; bases with no gene match: 5. This CDR3 is CASNPRGLNTEAFF. CDR3 in DNA: TGTGCCAGCAACCCAAGGGGGCTGAACACTGAAGCTTTCTTT. The whole variable domain, filled in from reference TRBV5-6 and TRBJ1-1, reads DAGVTQSPTHLIKTRGQQVTLRCSPKSGHDTVSWYQQALGQGPQFIFQYYEEEERQRGNFPDRFSGHQFPNYSSELNVNALLLGDSALYLCASNPRGLNTEAFFGQGTRLTVV.

This clonotype appeared a few times. The chain is built from TRBV6-5 and TRBJ1-4; D is uncertain. The CDR3 is 14 amino acids. V lost 2 bases to trimming and J lost 8 bases, with 12 bases between them. The V gene's germline CDR1 is MNHEY and CDR2 SVGAGI. The DNA of the CDR3 is TGTGCCAGCAGTTACGGGGTTGGGGAGGAAAAACTGTTTTTT. Protein product: CASSYGVGEEKLFF.

CDR3 in DNA: TGTGCCATCAGCCAGGACAGCGGATACGGCTACACCTTC. Its protein product is CAISQDSGYGYTF. The chain couples TRBV10-3 to TRBJ1-2; tentative D call: TRBD1 (6 bases). Germline V gives CDR1 ENHRY, CDR2 SYGVKD. Trimming stripped 6 bases from V and 8 bases from J, with 16 bases between. The CDR3 is made up of 13 amino acids.

There are a few counts of this clonotype. The gene calls are TRBV7-6 and TRBJ1-3, with 7 bases matching TRBD1. The CDR3 has 15 amino acids. The ends lost 5 bases at V and 1 base at J; junction bases unmatched: 5. Germline V gene data show CDR1 as SGHVS and CDR2 as FNYEAQ. The CDR3 loop is CASSPQTGSGNTIYF. CDR3 sequence (DNA): TGTGCCAGCAGCCCCCAGACAGGGTCTGGAAACACCATATATTTT.

The chain employs TRBV11-2 and TRBJ2-1; D perhaps matches TRBD2 (5 bases). V lost 5 bases and J 2 bases, leaving 13 bases between the germline ends. Germline V gives CDR1 SGHAT, CDR2 FQNNGV. The CDR3 length is 15 residues. The CDR3 DNA reads TGTGCCAGCAGCGTGGACTGGCTGACCTACAATGAGCAGTTCTTC. This encodes CASSVDWLTYNEQFF.

V and J are TRBV19 and TRBJ2-2; no definite D call. The germline V gene has CDR1 LNHDA and CDR2 SQIVND (reference sequence). CDR3 size: 13 residues. V lost 1 base, J lost 5 bases, and 5 bases lay in between. CDR3 sequence (DNA): TGTGCCAGTAGTATAGTGGGTACCGGGGAGCTGTTTTTT. Translating gives CASSIVGTGELFF.